This TCR beta chain comes out of a study of CD8 T cells in ankylosing spondylitis. Notes on this clonotype: Its antigen is undetermined.

General study findings and limits: Some of these motif variants have turned up before, in reports on reactive arthritis synovial fluid and blood.

TCRdb re-called the 5' RACE reads through MiXCR, storing one row per CDR3 protein. The sample has approximately 350,000 distinct CDR3 sequences, about 20% seen once. Looked up from germline, CDR1 is SEHNR and CDR2 is FQNEAQ (reference sequence). The CDR3 spans 16 residues. The V segment lost 5 bases and the J segment 5 bases; nucleotides outside the gene matches: 11. The source of this sequence is a male donor with ankylosing spondylitis or in good health (not recorded which). Sequencing input: blood, either unsorted or a sorted T cell fraction (not recorded which). The chain joins TRBV7-9 to TRBJ2-1; 8 nucleotides agree with TRBD1. Here the CDR3 reads CASSQLGQGADNEQFF. CDR3 nucleotide sequence: TGTGCCAGCAGCCAGCTGGGGCAGGGGGCGGACAATGAGCAGTTCTTC.